A single sample gave rise to the 32 T cell receptor beta chains below, sequenced in a study of somatic mutations in cytotoxic T cells in rheumatoid arthritis. Produced via immunoSEQ multiplex PCR; TCRdb's table is partial and in-frame only. The sample shows about 7,000 clones, about 81% of them seen only once. Input material: CD8+ T cells sorted from blood. The receptors derive from an adult with rheumatoid arthritis.

In DNA, the CDR3 is TGTGCCAGCAGTGCTAGTCTAGCGGGTTCCTACGAGCAGTACTTC. This gives the protein CASSASLAGSYEQYF. The chain recombines TRBV2 with TRBJ2-7; the match to TRBD2 covers 8 bases. CDR3 length: 15 residues. CDR1 SNHLY and CDR2 FYNNEI come from the germline V gene. V lost 4 bases, J lost 1 base, and 6 bases stayed unmatched. The whole variable domain, filled in from reference TRBV2 and TRBJ2-7, reads EPEVTQTPSHQVTQMGQEVILRCVPISNHLYFYWYRQILGQKVEFLVSFYNNEISEKSEIFDDQFSVERPDGSNFTLKIRSTKLEDSAMYFCASSASLAGSYEQYFGPGTRLTVT.

The chain has TRBV19 and TRBJ1-6; maybe TRBD1 (6 bases). Germline V gene sequence: CDR1 LNHDA, CDR2 SQIVND (reference sequence). This CDR3 has 15 amino acids. Between the trimmed V and J ends, which lost 10 bases and 4 bases, there was a span of 17 bases. CDR3 in DNA: TGTGCCACCACGCTGGGGGCAGGTTATAATTCACCCCTCCACTTT. Encoded protein: CATTLGAGYNSPLHF.

This chain uses TRBV30 with TRBJ2-5; TRBD1 matches at 9 bases. V shed 2 bases, J shed 5 bases, and the junction held 12 bases outside the gene matches. This CDR3 spans 16 amino acids. Germline CDR1 reads GTSNPN; CDR2 reads SVGIG (reference sequence). This CDR3 is CAWSLPGTGIRETQYF. The CDR3 region has the DNA TGTGCCTGGAGTCTACCCGGGACAGGGATTCGGGAGACCCAGTACTTC.

The V and J genes are TRBV7-8 and TRBJ1-5; perhaps TRBD1 as D (6 bases). Looked up from germline, CDR1 is SGHVS and CDR2 is FQNEAQ. There are 16 residues in the CDR3. V lost 4 bases and J lost 0, with 13 bases in between. The CDR3 region has the DNA TGTGCCAGCAGCTCCGAGGACAGCTATAGCAATCAGCCCCAGCATTTT. It is translated as CASSSEDSYSNQPQHF.

This chain links TRBV6-1 with TRBJ2-1, with D perhaps assigned TRBD1 or TRBD2 (6 bases each). The CDR3 contains 15 residues. CDR1 and CDR2 (germline): MNHNS, SASEGT. Between the trimmed V and J ends, which lost 3 bases and 0 bases, there was a span of 9 bases. The CDR3 DNA follows: TGTGCCAGCAGTGATGGAGGGGGCTCCTACAATGAGCAGTTCTTC. As protein: CASSDGGGSYNEQFF.

The chain combines TRBV7-6 with TRBJ1-5; D perhaps matches TRBD1 (5 bases). V dropped 2 bases and J dropped 3 bases, with 11 bases sitting between them. This CDR3 is built from 15 residues. Germline values: CDR1 SGHVS, CDR2 FNYEAQ. CDR3 sequence: CASSLRDSDNQPQHF. In nucleotides, the CDR3 is TGTGCCAGCAGCTTACGAGACAGCGACAATCAGCCCCAGCATTTT.

This clone was seen only a few times. J is TRBJ1-1 and V is TRBV30; perhaps TRBD1 as D (5 bases). Between the trimmed V and J ends, which lost 0 bases and 4 bases, there was a span of 15 bases. The V gene's germline CDR1 is GTSNPN and CDR2 SVGIG (reference sequence). CDR3 length: 15 amino acids. CDR3 protein: CAWSVPIIGGTEAFF. CDR3 nucleotides: TGTGCCTGGAGTGTACCGATCATCGGGGGCACTGAAGCTTTCTTT.

V is TRBV6-6 and J is TRBJ1-2, with 11 bases matching TRBD1. CDR1 is MNHNY, CDR2 SVGAGI, per germline (reference sequence). This CDR3 spans 16 amino acids. Trimming at V came to 5 bases and at J to 5 bases, leaving 10 bases not matched to a gene. The CDR3 loop is CASSAGTGGIGYGYTF. In DNA form, the CDR3 reads TGTGCCAGCAGTGCCGGGACAGGGGGTATCGGGTATGGCTACACCTTC.

As regards this clone: Compared with germline, one end of the junction differs, possibly owing to a read error. The CDR3 is CASSLSLKTEAFF. The CDR3 region has the DNA TGTGCCAGCAGCTTATCCTTGAAGACTGAAGCTTTCTTT. The chain couples TRBV7-3 to TRBJ1-1; D remains unclear. Germline assignment: CDR1 SGHTA and CDR2 FQGTGA. The CDR3 contains 13 residues.

The gene calls are TRBV7-3 and TRBJ2-7; TRBD1 aligns across 7 bases. The trim removed 5 bases at V and 2 bases at J, leaving 6 bases unmatched. This CDR3 has 14 amino acids. The germline gives CDR1 SGHTA, CDR2 FQGTGA. Written as DNA, the CDR3 is TGTGCCAGCAGCCCAGGGGGATTTACCTACGAGCAGTACTTC. Residues: CASSPGGFTYEQYF.

The rearrangement links TRBV19 to TRBJ1-1; 7 bases agree with TRBD1. Germline CDR1 reads LNHDA; CDR2 reads SQIVND (reference sequence). After removal of 5 bases from V and 6 bases from J, the junction contained 3 bases not matched to a gene. CDR3 size: 12 residues. The CDR3 sequence is CASSPGTAEAFF. The CDR3 DNA reads as TGTGCCAGTAGTCCAGGGACAGCTGAAGCTTTCTTT.

The V gene is TRBV19, the J gene TRBJ2-3, with D possibly TRBD1 on 6 matching bases. Germline V gene sequence: CDR1 LNHDA, CDR2 SQIVND (reference sequence). Trimming shortened V by 3 bases and J by 2 bases, and 12 bases separated the two germline ends. The CDR3 consists of 15 residues. The CDR3 nucleotides read TGTGCCAGTAGTATCCGCCGGGACAACACAGATACGCAGTATTTT. It yields the protein CASSIRRDNTDTQYF.

V gene TRBV5-5 combines with J gene TRBJ2-7, with D unresolved. The germline gives CDR1 SGHKS, CDR2 YYEKEE (reference sequence). The V and J ends lost 1 base and 1 base respectively, with 9 bases between them. The CDR3 has 14 amino acids. Here the CDR3 reads CASSLLHGSYEQYF. The CDR3 nucleotides read TGTGCCAGCAGCTTGTTGCACGGGTCCTACGAGCAGTACTTC.

This clone was recorded a few times. J is TRBJ2-6 and V is TRBV27; D gene unclear. The CDR3 is made up of 16 amino acids. The ends were cut back, 8 bases at V and 0 bases at J, with 14 bases in the middle. Germline CDR1 and CDR2: MNHEY and SMNVEV (reference sequence). DNA for the CDR3: TGTGCCAGCTCAACCGGACGCCTCTCTGGGGCCAACGTCCTGACTTTC. Its protein is CASSTGRLSGANVLTF.

The rearrangement joins TRBV5-1 to TRBJ2-1, with 11 bases identical to TRBD2. CDR1 SGHRS and CDR2 YFSETQ come from the germline V gene. V gave up 3 bases and J gave up 6 bases; unmatched junction bases: 14. The CDR3 is 18 amino acids. The CDR3 nucleotides are TGCGCCAGCAGCTGGCCCCCCGCGACTAGCGGGGCACGCAATGAGCAGTTCTTC. It is translated as CASSWPPATSGARNEQFF.

The V and J genes are TRBV6-1 and TRBJ1-6; a possible D gene is TRBD1 (6 bases). The CDR3 sequence is 17 residues long. The germline CDR1 and CDR2 sequences are MNHNS and SASEGT. Trimming removed 4 bases from V and 8 bases from J, with 21 bases in between. CDR3 DNA: TGTGCCAGCAGTGCAAGGGCGGACAGTCTGTGGTATTCACCCCTCCACTTT. It is translated as CASSARADSLWYSPLHF.

Remarks on this clone: An end of the junction does not agree with germline; a read error may underlie this. The chain carries TRBV7-9 and TRBJ1-2; weak D call: TRBD1 (6 bases). This CDR3 comprises 13 residues. CDR1 SEHNR and CDR2 FQNEAQ come from the germline V gene (reference sequence). CDR3 bases: TGTGCCAGCAGCCAAGACAGGAACTTTGGCTACACCTTC. The encoded protein is CASSQDRNFGYTF.

The chain combines TRBV21-1 with TRBJ1-6; TRBD1, the D gene given by the table, was not confirmed from the DNA. TRBV21-1 is a pseudogene locus. The CDR3 runs to 18 residues. CDR3 coding DNA: TGTGCCAGCAGCAAAGTCGGCAGGGCGGACCCCTATAATTCACCCCTCCACTTT. Protein: CASSKVGRADPYNSPLHF.

This clone has a single count. This CDR3 reads CASSQEIDSLYEQYF. The CDR3 DNA reads as TGTGCCAGCAGCCAAGAAATTGACAGCCTGTACGAGCAGTACTTC. V gene TRBV14 combines with J gene TRBJ2-7; D perhaps matches TRBD1 (5 bases). The germline V gene encodes CDR1 SGHDN and CDR2 FVKESK. There are 15 residues in the CDR3. With 0 bases removed from V and 4 bases from J, the gap between germline ends came to 13 bases.

The chain uses TRBV7-2 and TRBJ1-1, with a possible D match to TRBD1 (6 bases). Trimming stripped 1 base from V and 8 bases from J, with 14 bases between. Germline V lookup: CDR1 SGHTA, CDR2 FQGNSA. The CDR3 totals 14 residues. CDR3 amino acids: CASSLDRVFSEAFF. The CDR3 nucleotides are TGTGCCAGCAGCTTAGACAGGGTCTTCTCAGAAGCTTTCTTT.

The chain recombines TRBV4-1 with TRBJ1-3, with 8 bases fitting TRBD1. Germline-derived CDR1 and CDR2 are MGHRA and YSYEKL. The ends lost 0 bases at V and 3 bases at J; junction bases unmatched: 7. The CDR3 runs to 17 residues. The CDR3 sequence is CASSQDGAGGFGNTIYF. The CDR3 DNA reads as TGCGCCAGCAGCCAAGACGGGGCAGGGGGCTTTGGAAACACCATATATTTT.

This clone occurred a few times. Here the CDR3 DNA reads TGTGCCAGCTCTGGACAGGTTAACTATGGCTACACCTTC. Translating it yields CASSGQVNYGYTF. The rearrangement links TRBV18 to TRBJ1-2, with 7 bases that match TRBD1. V dropped 6 bases and J dropped 1; count of bases not matched to a gene: 2. CDR1 and CDR2 (germline): KGHSH, LQKENI. This CDR3 has 13 amino acids.

The chain links TRBV5-5 to TRBJ1-1; no clear D. CDR1 SGHKS and CDR2 YYEKEE come from the germline V gene (reference sequence). The CDR3 covers 14 residues. V was shortened by 4 bases and J by 0 bases, with 10 bases between the two germline ends. This CDR3 reads CASSPGVVNTEAFF. CDR3 bases: TGTGCCAGCAGCCCCGGGGTTGTGAACACTGAAGCTTTCTTT.

CDR3 region: CASSLAGTGGQPQHF. The CDR3 bases are TGCGCCAGCAGCTTGGCCGGGACAGGGGGTCAGCCCCAGCATTTT. The V and J genes are TRBV5-1 and TRBJ1-5, with TRBD1 identical over 11 bases. CDR3 length equals 15 residues. The germline gives CDR1 SGHRS, CDR2 YFSETQ. V lost 0 bases and J lost 6; bases outside the gene matches: 2.

J is TRBJ2-1 and V is TRBV5-6, with 8 bases fitting TRBD2. This CDR3 is 17 amino acids long. The germline gives CDR1 SGHDT, CDR2 YYEEEE. Trimming cost V 3 bases and J 2 bases; bases outside gene matches: 10. CDR3 DNA sequence: TGTGCCAGCAGCTCAAAAGCGGGGGCCCAAGCCTACAATGAGCAGTTCTTC. Residues: CASSSKAGAQAYNEQFF. Full variable domain (outside the CDR3, taken from reference TRBV5-6 and TRBJ2-1): DAGVTQSPTHLIKTRGQQVTLRCSPKSGHDTVSWYQQALGQGPQFIFQYYEEEERQRGNFPDRFSGHQFPNYSSELNVNALLLGDSALYLCASSSKAGAQAYNEQFFGPGTRLTVL.

The chain uses TRBV7-9 and TRBJ1-2, with D tentatively TRBD1 (6 bases). V was pared by 1 base and J by 8 bases, with 11 bases between. This CDR3 contains 13 residues. From germline, CDR1 is SEHNR and CDR2 FQNEAQ (reference sequence). This chain's CDR3 is CASSLVRDKGYTF. CDR3 nucleotides: TGTGCCAGCAGCTTAGTACGGGACAAAGGCTACACCTTC.

This clone has just a few counts. The rearrangement joins TRBV5-6 to TRBJ1-5; TRBD1 agrees at 11 bases. V shed 3 bases and J 6 bases; nucleotides not matched to a gene: 2. The CDR3 has 14 residues. In germline, CDR1 is SGHDT, CDR2 YYEEEE. The CDR3 loop is CASSWTGGGQPQHF. DNA for the CDR3: TGTGCCAGCAGCTGGACAGGGGGCGGTCAGCCCCAGCATTTT.

The chain uses TRBV6-4 and TRBJ2-4, with 14 bases aligning to TRBD2. In germline, CDR1 is MRHNA, CDR2 SNTAGT. After removal of 0 bases from V and 9 bases from J, the junction contained 4 bases not matched to a gene. This CDR3 region has 16 residues. The CDR3: CASSDSTSGGAGIQYF. For the CDR3, the DNA is TGTGCCAGCAGTGACTCGACTAGCGGGGGGGCCGGCATTCAGTACTTC.

V usage is TRBV27 and J usage is TRBJ1-5; 7 positions agree with TRBD1. With V trimmed by 3 bases and J by 3 bases, 14 bases remained unmatched. This CDR3 contains 18 residues. Per the germline V gene, CDR1 is MNHEY and CDR2 is SMNVEV (reference sequence). Here the CDR3 DNA reads TGTGCCAGCAGTTTGACCCGAGGGGGCAAAGGGTACAATCAGCCCCAGCATTTT. Protein product: CASSLTRGGKGYNQPQHF.

V usage is TRBV20-1 and J usage is TRBJ2-7, with a tentative D call TRBD1 (6 bases). The V gene's germline CDR1 is DFQATT and CDR2 SNEGSKA (reference sequence). This CDR3 has 11 amino acids. Trimming removed 5 bases from V and 4 bases from J, with 9 bases in between. CDR3 bases: TGCAGTGCTGAGGGGGAGTACGAGCAGTACTTC. It is translated as CSAEGEYEQYF.

The chain carries TRBV5-6 and TRBJ1-4, with D uncertain. V gave up 0 bases and J gave up 8 bases, with 11 bases separating them. This CDR3 contains 14 residues. Per the germline V gene, CDR1 is SGHDT and CDR2 is YYEEEE. The CDR3 DNA follows: TGTGCCAGCAGCTTGGGAGGGAAGTACGAAAAACTGTTTTTT. Its translation: CASSLGGKYEKLFF.

The chain has TRBV15 and TRBJ2-7; tentative D call: TRBD1 (5 bases). The CDR3 has 15 amino acids. Germline CDR1 is LNHNV and CDR2 is YYDKDF (reference sequence). V lost 0 bases and J 0 bases, leaving 9 bases between the germline ends. CDR3 sequence: CATSREATGSYEQYF. The CDR3 DNA sequence: TGTGCCACCAGCAGAGAGGCCACAGGCTCCTACGAGCAGTACTTC.